This TCR beta chain appears in the sequencing data of a study of a mutant IDH1 vaccine in newly diagnosed glioma. Here immunoSEQ multiplex PCR was the method, and the copy in TCRdb shows in-frame clones only, minus some. The table records 50,000 to 70,000 clones, nearly 85% of them present only once. Comments on this clone: Its antigen is unknown.

The ends lost 4 bases at V and 1 base at J; junction bases unmatched: 11. Germline V gene data show CDR1 as SQVTM and CDR2 as ANQGSEA. The CDR3 has 17 amino acids. As for time point: week 23, last vaccination. Every vaccine dose comprised 300 ug of mutant IDH1 20-mer peptide plus topical imiquimod. The sample consisted of PBMCs, taken from a glioma patient whose treatment included an IDH1 peptide vaccine. The source is a man younger than 35 with glioma. V gene TRBV29-1 combines with J gene TRBJ2-3, with 10 bases identical to TRBD2. The CDR3 DNA follows: TGCAGCGTTGGAGGAGCGGGGGGGACCGGTGGCACAGATACGCAGTATTTT. Amino acids: CSVGGAGGTGGTDTQYF.